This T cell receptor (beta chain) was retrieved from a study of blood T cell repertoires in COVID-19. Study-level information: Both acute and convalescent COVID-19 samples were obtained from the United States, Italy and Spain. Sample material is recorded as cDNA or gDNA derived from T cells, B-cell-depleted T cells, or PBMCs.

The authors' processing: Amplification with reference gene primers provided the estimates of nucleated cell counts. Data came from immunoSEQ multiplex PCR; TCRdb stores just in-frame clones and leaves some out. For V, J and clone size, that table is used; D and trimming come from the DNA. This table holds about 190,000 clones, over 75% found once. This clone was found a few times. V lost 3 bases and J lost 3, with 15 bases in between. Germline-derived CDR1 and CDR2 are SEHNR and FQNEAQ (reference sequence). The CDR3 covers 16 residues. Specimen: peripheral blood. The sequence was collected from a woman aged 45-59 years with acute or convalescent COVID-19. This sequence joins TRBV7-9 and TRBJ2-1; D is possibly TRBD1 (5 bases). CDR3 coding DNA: TGTGCCAGCAGCTTGGAAGGGGCAATGGGCTACAATGAGCAGTTCTTC. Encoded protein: CASSLEGAMGYNEQFF.